This T cell receptor (beta chain) was sequenced for a study of blood T cells in healthy people across ages. General study points: A greater number of naive CD4+ cells and higher diversity distinguished long-lived donors from aged donors. Measured against age, TCR beta diversity per million T cells decreased in a roughly linear manner.

CDR1 MGHDK and CDR2 SYGVNS come from the germline V gene. The CDR3 is 14 residues long. This clonotype was seen a handful of times. The antigen is not known. A read error is possible here, since a much larger clone lies one base away. For the second PCR, which ran for about 7 to 11 cycles, a sample-barcoded 5' primer and a J-beta primer mix were used. TCRdb processed the 5' RACE reads anew with MiXCR; each CDR3 protein has one entry. This sample carries some 900,000 distinct CDR3 sequences, 25% to 30% of them seen once, and the ten largest clones take 17%. Input material: blood. The TCR sequence derives from a woman at least 80 years old in good health. This chain links TRBV25-1 with TRBJ1-2, with D hard to call. This CDR3 is CASRELPANYGYTF. The CDR3 DNA sequence: TGTGCCAGCAGGGAATTACCAGCTAACTATGGCTACACCTTC.